The clone carrying this T cell receptor (beta chain) was observed a handful of times. Its antigen is currently unknown. This entry belongs to a study of T-cell memory formation after mild COVID-19. Using constant-segment primers, 5'RACE produced TCR alpha and TCR beta cDNA libraries carrying sample barcodes and UMIs. TCRdb re-called the 5' RACE reads with MiXCR, one entry per CDR3 protein. The sample consists of approximately 390,000 distinct CDR3 sequences, approximately 16% of them appearing once. Findings and limits, study-wide: Still unconfirmed is whether the second-wave clones peaking on day 37 recognized SARS-CoV-2. The study detected some responding clones in pre-infection memory, suggesting cross-reactive memory joined.

Germline V gives CDR1 DFQATT, CDR2 SNEGSKA (reference sequence). The ends were cut back, 3 bases at V and 5 bases at J, with 7 bases in the middle. The CDR3 runs 12 residues. The sample consisted of PBMCs or a T cell subset sorted from them (not recorded which). This chain links TRBV20-1 with TRBJ2-2, with D perhaps TRBD1 (6 bases). This clonotype originated in a man aged 18-30 years who had mild COVID-19 (a few samples of this study predate the infection). Cell type and time point are not known. In DNA, the CDR3 is TGCAGTGCTAGGACAGGAACCGGGGAGCTGTTTTTT. Translating it yields CSARTGTGELFF.